Below, 26 T cell receptor beta chains from the same sample are listed, as sequenced in a study of blood T cell repertoires in COVID-19. Sequenced by immunoSEQ multiplex PCR; TCRdb stores in-frame clones only, minus some. Of around 300,000 clones in the sample, almost 85% were seen once. Sequencing input: peripheral blood. Receptors originate from a human donor in a cohort sampled during active COVID-19.

CDR3 region: CASSATGDEQYF. CDR3 nucleotides: TGCGCCAGCAGCGCTACAGGGGACGAGCAGTACTTC. This sequence joins TRBV5-1 and TRBJ2-7; 7 bases map to TRBD1. Looked up from germline, CDR1 is SGHRS and CDR2 is YFSETQ. After removal of 4 bases from V and 5 bases from J, the junction contained 3 bases not matched to a gene. This CDR3 has 12 amino acids. The full variable domain, completed using reference TRBV5-1 and TRBJ2-7, is KAGVTQTPRYLIKTRGQQVTLSCSPISGHRSVSWYQQTPGQGLQFLFEYFSETQRNKGNFPGRFSGRQFSNSRSEMNVSTLELGDSALYLCASSATGDEQYFGPGTRLTVT.

The chain couples TRBV4-2 to TRBJ2-3; 7 nucleotides agree with TRBD2. Germline trimming cut 3 bases from V and 0 bases from J; bases unmatched to any gene: 6. This CDR3 is 16 amino acids long. CDR1 is LGHNA, CDR2 YNFKEQ, per germline. In DNA form, the CDR3 reads TGTGCCAGCAGCCACTATAGCGGGCCTAGCACAGATACGCAGTATTTT. Translation: CASSHYSGPSTDTQYF.

V is TRBV5-4 and J is TRBJ2-3; D possibly corresponds to TRBD1 (5 bases). The CDR3 has 12 amino acids. CDR1 is SGHNT, CDR2 YYREEE, per germline (reference sequence). Trimming removed 4 bases from V and 6 bases from J, with 9 bases in between. This CDR3 reads CASSLTADTQYF. CDR3 sequence (DNA): TGTGCCAGCAGCCTGACAGCGGATACGCAGTATTTT.

This chain uses TRBV18 with TRBJ2-1; 8 nucleotides line up with TRBD2. CDR1 and CDR2 from the germline V gene are KGHSH and LQKENI. This CDR3 has 15 residues. Losses at the gene ends were 3 bases for V and 5 bases for J; bases not matched to a gene: 6. CDR3: CASSPFGTRDNEQFF. CDR3 in DNA: TGTGCCAGCTCACCCTTCGGGACTAGAGACAATGAGCAGTTCTTC.

The chain carries TRBV12-5 and TRBJ1-1; tentative D call: TRBD1 (6 bases). Germline-derived CDR1 and CDR2 are LGHNT and FRNRAP. V was pared by 3 bases and J by 6 bases, with 17 bases between. The length of the CDR3 is 15 residues. The CDR3 sequence is CASGFIQGGDPEAFF. The CDR3 DNA follows: TGTGCTAGTGGTTTCATACAGGGTGGGGACCCTGAAGCTTTCTTT.

The rearrangement links TRBV6-5 to TRBJ1-2; D ambiguous. Germline values: CDR1 MNHEY, CDR2 SVGAGI. Between the trimmed V and J ends, which lost 7 bases and 4 bases, there was a span of 7 bases. The CDR3 is made up of 11 amino acids. CDR3 protein: CASTRLYGYTF. In DNA, the CDR3 is TGTGCCAGCACCAGACTCTATGGCTACACCTTC.

V gene TRBV5-1 combines with J gene TRBJ1-1; no clear D. Germline V gene sequence: CDR1 SGHRS, CDR2 YFSETQ. V was shortened by 1 base and J by 1 base, with 8 bases between the two germline ends. This CDR3 has 14 residues. The CDR3 sequence: CASSLQVGNTEAFF. CDR3 coding DNA: TGCGCCAGCAGCTTGCAGGTCGGGAACACTGAAGCTTTCTTT.

The chain uses TRBV6-5 and TRBJ1-4; 8 positions agree with TRBD1. The CDR3 has 15 residues. The ends lost 8 bases at V and 4 bases at J; junction bases unmatched: 9. Germline V gene sequence: CDR1 MNHEY, CDR2 SVGAGI. CDR3 amino acids: CASGRQGAVNEKLFF. In DNA form, the CDR3 reads TGTGCCAGCGGACGCCAGGGGGCGGTTAATGAAAAACTGTTTTTT.

The chain uses TRBV6-5 and TRBJ1-1; D is ambiguous. Trimming shortened V by 9 bases and J by 1 base, and 6 bases separated the two germline ends. CDR1 is MNHEY and CDR2 is SVGAGI in the germline V gene. The CDR3 contains 11 residues. CDR3 loop: CASGRNTEAFF. The CDR3 region has the DNA TGTGCCAGTGGGAGGAACACTGAAGCTTTCTTT.

The chain couples TRBV18 to TRBJ1-2; 11 bases agree with TRBD1. The CDR3 consists of 17 residues. V shed 4 bases and J 3 bases; nucleotides not matched to a gene: 10. Per the germline V gene, CDR1 is KGHSH and CDR2 is LQKENI. The CDR3 bases are TGTGCCAGCTCACAATCTAGTCCGGGACAGGGGGACTATGGCTACACCTTC. Translation gives CASSQSSPGQGDYGYTF.

The V gene is TRBV19, the J gene TRBJ2-2; 10 bases fit TRBD2. The germline V gene encodes CDR1 LNHDA and CDR2 SQIVND (reference sequence). Trimming at V came to 5 bases and at J to 5 bases, leaving 11 bases not matched to a gene. This CDR3 is 17 amino acids long. CDR3: CASSPLSGGARTGELFF. CDR3 nucleotides: TGTGCCAGTAGTCCCTTGAGCGGGGGGGCCCGAACCGGGGAGCTGTTTTTT.

Turning to this clone: Other DNA sequences of this sample code for an identical CDR3. V is TRBV5-5 and J is TRBJ1-5; D unclear. From germline, CDR1 is SGHKS and CDR2 YYEKEE (reference sequence). This CDR3 has 12 amino acids. The V end lost 4 bases, the J end lost 7 bases, and 9 bases lay between the germline ends. CDR3 sequence: CASSRTTQPQHF. Here the CDR3 DNA reads TGTGCCAGCAGCCGCACTACGCAGCCCCAGCATTTT. Looking up the rest from reference TRBV5-5 and TRBJ1-5 gives the full variable domain: DAGVTQSPTHLIKTRGQQVTLRCSPISGHKSVSWYQQVLGQGPQFIFQYYEKEERGRGNFPDRFSARQFPNYSSELNVNALLLGDSALYLCASSRTTQPQHFGDGTRLSIL.

V gene TRBV5-4 combines with J gene TRBJ1-1; no clear D. Germline V lookup: CDR1 SGHNT, CDR2 YYREEE (reference sequence). The CDR3 has 14 residues. Trimming cost V 4 bases and J 1 base, with 11 bases left between them. The CDR3 is CASSHPRKNTEAFF. The CDR3 DNA sequence: TGTGCCAGCAGCCACCCTAGAAAGAACACTGAAGCTTTCTTT.

J is TRBJ1-5 and V is TRBV6-6; D is perhaps TRBD1 (6 bases). CDR3 length: 12 residues. From germline, CDR1 is MNHNY and CDR2 SVGAGI (reference sequence). With 10 bases removed from V and 5 bases from J, the gap between germline ends came to 12 bases. CDR3 in amino acids: CATWDTYQPQHF. For the CDR3, the DNA is TGTGCCACCTGGGACACCTATCAGCCCCAGCATTTT.

The CDR3 nucleotides are TGTGCCAGCAGCTTGCTCGGTGGCTACACCTTC. Translated: CASSLLGGYTF. The chain employs TRBV5-6 and TRBJ1-2; D gene ambiguous. Germline V lookup: CDR1 SGHDT, CDR2 YYEEEE. This CDR3 spans 11 amino acids. The V and J ends lost 1 base and 7 bases respectively, with 5 bases between them.

The rearrangement links TRBV5-6 to TRBJ1-2; 8 bases align to TRBD1. In germline, CDR1 is SGHDT, CDR2 YYEEEE. V lost 4 bases to trimming and J lost 5 bases; unmatched junction nucleotides: 13. CDR3 size: 16 residues. CDR3 bases: TGTGCCAGCAGCCAGGTACGGGACAGGTCCCCATATGGCTACACCTTC. As protein: CASSQVRDRSPYGYTF. Drawing the rest from reference TRBV5-6 and TRBJ1-2, the complete variable domain is DAGVTQSPTHLIKTRGQQVTLRCSPKSGHDTVSWYQQALGQGPQFIFQYYEEEERQRGNFPDRFSGHQFPNYSSELNVNALLLGDSALYLCASSQVRDRSPYGYTFGSGTRLTVV.

This chain joins TRBV19 and TRBJ2-1, with TRBD1 identical over 10 bases. CDR1 LNHDA and CDR2 SQIVND come from the germline V gene (reference sequence). CDR3 size: 14 residues. The trim removed 6 bases at V and 7 bases at J, leaving 6 bases unmatched. The CDR3 protein is CASRKDRGINEQFF. The CDR3 nucleotides are TGTGCCAGTAGAAAGGACAGGGGGATTAATGAGCAGTTCTTC.

The chain employs TRBV6-5 and TRBJ1-2; TRBD1 aligns across 7 bases. The ends lost 0 bases at V and 5 bases at J; junction bases unmatched: 6. Per the germline V gene, CDR1 is MNHEY and CDR2 is SVGAGI. This CDR3 has 15 residues. CDR3 DNA: TGTGCCAGCAGTTACTCGATCGGGACAGAATATGGCTACACCTTC. It specifies CASSYSIGTEYGYTF.

This clone was picked up a small number of times. This rearrangement joins TRBV2 to TRBJ2-7; tentatively, D is TRBD1 (6 bases). Germline values: CDR1 SNHLY, CDR2 FYNNEI. The CDR3 covers 13 residues. V gave up 4 bases and J gave up 3 bases, with 10 bases separating them. The CDR3 bases are TGTGCCAGCAGTGTTCAGGGGTTCTACGAGCAGTACTTC. Translating it yields CASSVQGFYEQYF.

This clone has a single count. The chain carries TRBV27 and TRBJ1-6, with TRBD1 identical over 7 bases. The J segment lost 6 bases and the V segment lost 5 bases, leaving 4 bases of the junction unmatched. The germline V gene encodes CDR1 MNHEY and CDR2 SMNVEV (reference sequence). The CDR3 is made up of 14 amino acids. CDR3 nucleotides: TGTGCCAGCAGTACCGACAGGGCTAATTCACCCCTCCACTTT. Residues: CASSTDRANSPLHF.

This chain connects TRBV2 to TRBJ1-5; unclear D gene. The CDR3 contains 14 residues. CDR1 and CDR2 from the germline V gene are SNHLY and FYNNEI. Trimming took off 4 bases at V and 1 base at J, with 8 bases between the two ends. The chain's CDR3 is CASSAGWSNQPQHF. DNA for the CDR3: TGTGCCAGCAGTGCGGGGTGGAGCAATCAGCCCCAGCATTTT.

In DNA form, the CDR3 reads TGTGCCAGTAGTTTCCAGTATTCACCCCTCCACTTT. Protein: CASSFQYSPLHF. This chain links TRBV19 with TRBJ1-6; no definite D call. CDR1 LNHDA and CDR2 SQIVND come from the germline V gene (reference sequence). This CDR3 is built from 12 residues. Trimming cost V 5 bases and J 8 bases, with 7 bases left between them.

V is TRBV5-1 and J is TRBJ2-7; the D gene is possibly TRBD1 (6 bases). Germline V gene data show CDR1 as SGHRS and CDR2 as YFSETQ. The CDR3 contains 13 residues. Deletions cut 4 bases from V and 4 bases from J, with 12 bases between. In nucleotides, the CDR3 is TGCGCCAGCAGCGCTGGACAGAGATACGAGCAGTACTTC. This gives the protein CASSAGQRYEQYF. Combining the CDR3 with reference TRBV5-1 and TRBJ2-7 gives the whole variable domain KAGVTQTPRYLIKTRGQQVTLSCSPISGHRSVSWYQQTPGQGLQFLFEYFSETQRNKGNFPGRFSGRQFSNSRSEMNVSTLELGDSALYLCASSAGQRYEQYFGPGTRLTVT.

The chain uses TRBV14 and TRBJ2-5, with 15 bases fitting TRBD2. V was pared by 4 bases and J by 2 bases, with 2 bases of the junction left unmatched. Germline CDR1 reads SGHDN; CDR2 reads FVKESK. This CDR3 spans 16 amino acids. The CDR3 sequence: CASSPGLAGGQETQYF. The CDR3 DNA reads as TGTGCCAGCAGCCCGGGACTAGCGGGGGGTCAAGAGACCCAGTACTTC.

The chain is built from TRBV19 and TRBJ2-7; 9 bases are shared with TRBD1. The CDR3 runs to 14 residues. The germline V gene has CDR1 LNHDA and CDR2 SQIVND (reference sequence). V lost 4 bases, J lost 2 bases, and 3 bases stayed unmatched. The CDR3 DNA reads TGTGCCAGTAGTACAGGGACAGGGACCTACGAGCAGTACTTC. Amino acids: CASSTGTGTYEQYF.

V usage is TRBV7-2 and J usage is TRBJ2-7; 9 bases line up with TRBD1. Unmatched junction bases numbered 3, after V lost 6 bases and J lost 0 bases. The CDR3 consists of 14 residues. The germline V gene has CDR1 SGHTA and CDR2 FQGNSA. CDR3 DNA sequence: TGTGCCAGCAGGGGGACAGGGTCCTCCTACGAGCAGTACTTC. Protein product: CASRGTGSSYEQYF.